Below, 20 T cell receptor beta chains from the same sample are listed, as sequenced in a study of control samples from healthy donors and cancer patients. Produced via immunoSEQ multiplex PCR; TCRdb's table is partial and in-frame only. The top ten clones hold more than 1.3% of a sample with 150,000 to 200,000 clones, over 85% of them seen once. Sequenced input: blood. The source is a man aged 30-40 years in good health.

The chain recombines TRBV28 with TRBJ2-1, with TRBD1 as a possible D gene (6 bases). The CDR3 is 19 amino acids. Germline CDR1 is MDHEN and CDR2 is SYDVKM. V was clipped by 2 bases and J by 1 base, with 21 bases between them. CDR3 residues: CASSLPAGASGKSYNEQFF. CDR3 DNA sequence: TGTGCCAGCAGTTTACCCGCAGGGGCCAGCGGTAAATCCTACAATGAGCAGTTCTTC.

The V gene is TRBV6-1, the J gene TRBJ1-1; D remains unclear. CDR1 is MNHNS and CDR2 is SASEGT in the germline V gene. Trimming pared 3 bases from V and 4 bases from J, leaving 9 bases between. This CDR3 has 13 residues. The chain's CDR3 is CASSESALTEAFF. The CDR3 bases are TGTGCCAGCAGTGAGTCCGCCCTCACTGAAGCTTTCTTT.

Only one count was recorded for this clone. J is TRBJ1-5 and V is TRBV3-1 (or the pseudogene TRBV3-2), with a tentative D call TRBD1 (5 bases). CDR3 size: 13 residues. Trimming cost V 8 bases and J 0 bases, with 8 bases left between them. Germline V gene data show CDR1 as LGHDT and CDR2 as YNNKEL (reference sequence). The CDR3 coding sequence is TGTGCCAGCGGAGGGGATAGCAATCAGCCCCAGCATTTT. The encoded protein is CASGGDSNQPQHF.

V and J are TRBV5-5 and TRBJ2-7; D is unresolved. This CDR3 has 15 residues. V shed 5 bases and J shed 2 bases, with 17 bases lying between them. Germline V gene sequence: CDR1 SGHKS, CDR2 YYEKEE (reference sequence). The CDR3 here is CASSSVGFTAYEQYF. As DNA, the CDR3 is TGTGCCAGCAGTTCGGTCGGATTTACGGCCTACGAGCAGTACTTC.

The chain recombines TRBV10-1 with TRBJ1-1, with D possibly TRBD1 on 5 matching bases. The CDR3 sequence is 14 residues long. V was trimmed by 6 bases and J by 1 base, leaving 12 bases between them. Germline V lookup: CDR1 WNHNN, CDR2 SYGVQD (reference sequence). The CDR3: CASRAGSGNTEAFF. The DNA of the CDR3 is TGCGCCAGCAGGGCAGGGTCGGGGAACACTGAAGCTTTCTTT.

This sequence joins TRBV27 and TRBJ2-5; no clear D. This CDR3 comprises 13 residues. V lost 5 bases and J lost 5, with 12 bases in between. Germline assignment: CDR1 MNHEY and CDR2 SMNVEV (reference sequence). The CDR3 here is CASSPRLTETQYF. The CDR3 coding sequence is TGTGCCAGCAGTCCGCGGTTAACGGAGACCCAGTACTTC.

This clone was observed a handful of times. This chain links TRBV19 with TRBJ1-1; 9 nucleotides match TRBD1. Germline CDR1 reads LNHDA; CDR2 reads SQIVND (reference sequence). The junction had 5 bases not matched to a gene; V was cut back by 8 bases and J by 1 base. The CDR3 has 14 residues. CDR3 amino acids: CASGWDRENTEAFF. CDR3 DNA sequence: TGTGCCAGTGGATGGGACAGGGAGAACACTGAAGCTTTCTTT.

The chain employs TRBV28 and TRBJ2-3; D uncertain. The length of the CDR3 is 17 residues. Germline values: CDR1 MDHEN, CDR2 SYDVKM. Trimming shortened V by 3 bases and J by 4 bases, and 20 bases separated the two germline ends. This chain's CDR3 is CASSFPPPMGIADTQYF. The CDR3 region has the DNA TGTGCCAGCAGTTTCCCCCCCCCAATGGGTATAGCAGATACGCAGTATTTT.

The chain links TRBV6-4 to TRBJ1-6; a possible D gene is TRBD1 (5 bases). The CDR3 has 13 amino acids. V was pared by 3 bases and J by 7 bases, with 7 bases between. Germline V gene sequence: CDR1 MRHNA, CDR2 SNTAGT. The CDR3 nucleotides are TGTGCCAGCAGTGAGGGACCCAATTCACCCCTCCACTTT. Translated, it gives CASSEGPNSPLHF.

This chain connects TRBV5-1 to TRBJ1-5, with TRBD1 matching 11 bases. Germline CDR1 reads SGHRS; CDR2 reads YFSETQ. The CDR3 loop spans 14 amino acids. The V segment lost 4 bases and the J segment 5 bases; nucleotides outside the gene matches: 2. This CDR3 is CASSPGQGDQPQHF. The CDR3 DNA sequence: TGCGCCAGCAGCCCGGGACAGGGGGATCAGCCCCAGCATTTT.

Here the CDR3 DNA reads TGCGCCAGCAGTGATTCGGGCGGGAGGTTCGGGGCCTCATGGTACGAGCAGTACTTC. It encodes CASSDSGGRFGASWYEQYF. The chain uses TRBV10-2 and TRBJ2-7, with TRBD2 matching over 8 bases. The germline gives CDR1 WSHSY, CDR2 SAAADI. This CDR3 has 19 residues. V lost 3 bases to trimming and J lost 4 bases; unmatched junction nucleotides: 20.

V usage is TRBV3-1 (or the pseudogene TRBV3-2) and J usage is TRBJ1-2; D is unresolved. The CDR3 has 14 amino acids. Germline CDR1 reads LGHDT; CDR2 reads YNNKEL (reference sequence). The V and J ends lost 2 bases and 2 bases respectively, with 9 bases between them. The CDR3 DNA reads TGTGCCAGCAGCCAATCCGGGCTCAACTATGGCTACACCTTC. Its protein is CASSQSGLNYGYTF.

The J gene is TRBJ1-5, the V gene TRBV19; tentative D call: TRBD1 (5 bases). The CDR3 contains 13 residues. V was clipped by 5 bases and J by 4 bases, with 9 bases between them. The V gene's germline CDR1 is LNHDA and CDR2 SQIVND (reference sequence). CDR3 region: CASSLDNNQPQHF. The CDR3 nucleotides read TGTGCCAGTAGTCTGGACAATAATCAGCCCCAGCATTTT.

This chain connects TRBV11-2 to TRBJ2-3, with D possibly being TRBD1 (6 bases). This CDR3 spans 16 amino acids. Germline-derived CDR1 and CDR2 are SGHAT and FQNNGV. V was trimmed by 1 base and J by 0 bases, leaving 11 bases between them. CDR3 amino acids: CASSLAGGLSTDTQYF. The CDR3, as DNA: TGTGCCAGCAGCTTAGCTGGGGGCCTAAGCACAGATACGCAGTATTTT.

This chain connects TRBV9 to TRBJ2-3; D possibly corresponds to TRBD1 (5 bases). V was shortened by 3 bases and J by 6 bases, with 8 bases between the two germline ends. The germline V gene has CDR1 SGDLS and CDR2 YYNGEE. The CDR3 loop spans 12 amino acids. The CDR3, as DNA: TGTGCCAGCAGCGCAGGGCCGGATACGCAGTATTTT. Translated, it gives CASSAGPDTQYF.

This chain connects TRBV27 to TRBJ1-2, with 8 bases identical to TRBD1. V shed 7 bases and J 2 bases; nucleotides not matched to a gene: 6. Germline V gives CDR1 MNHEY, CDR2 SMNVEV (reference sequence). The CDR3 contains 14 residues. CDR3 nucleotides: TGTGCCAGCAAATCCGGGACAGGCAACTATGGCTACACCTTC. This sequence encodes CASKSGTGNYGYTF.

This chain links TRBV7-3 with TRBJ2-2, with 10 bases aligning to TRBD2. The CDR3 is made up of 19 amino acids. Germline CDR1 reads SGHTA; CDR2 reads FQGTGA. J lost 3 bases, V lost 1 base, and 11 bases had no gene match. Written as DNA, the CDR3 is TGTGCCAGCAGCTTAAGGGGCGGGCTAGCGGGAGAGTACACCGGGGAGCTGTTTTTT. Its translation: CASSLRGGLAGEYTGELFF.

This rearrangement joins TRBV30 to TRBJ1-5; no definite D call. This CDR3 has 13 residues. The germline V and J ends were trimmed by 3 bases and 5 bases, with 11 bases remaining between them. Germline V gene data show CDR1 as GTSNPN and CDR2 as SVGIG (reference sequence). The CDR3 coding sequence is TGTGCCTGGAGCCGAGAATGGGATCAGCCCCAGCATTTT. This translates into CAWSREWDQPQHF.

J is TRBJ1-1 and V is TRBV19; possibly TRBD1 for D (5 bases). Germline V CDR1 and CDR2: LNHDA, SQIVND (reference sequence). V lost 3 bases, J lost 1 base, and 6 bases lay in between. The CDR3 loop spans 13 amino acids. The CDR3 here is CASSMGPNTEAFF. The DNA for the CDR3 is TGTGCCAGTAGTATGGGGCCGAACACTGAAGCTTTCTTT.

This rearrangement joins TRBV5-1 to TRBJ1-4, with TRBD1 as a possible D gene (6 bases). The CDR3 has 14 amino acids. Germline V gene data show CDR1 as SGHRS and CDR2 as YFSETQ. Between the trimmed V and J ends, which lost 4 bases and 6 bases, there was a span of 13 bases. DNA of the CDR3: TGCGCCAGCAGCAGGGGGGGTATTGATGAAAAACTGTTTTTT. Translation: CASSRGGIDEKLFF.